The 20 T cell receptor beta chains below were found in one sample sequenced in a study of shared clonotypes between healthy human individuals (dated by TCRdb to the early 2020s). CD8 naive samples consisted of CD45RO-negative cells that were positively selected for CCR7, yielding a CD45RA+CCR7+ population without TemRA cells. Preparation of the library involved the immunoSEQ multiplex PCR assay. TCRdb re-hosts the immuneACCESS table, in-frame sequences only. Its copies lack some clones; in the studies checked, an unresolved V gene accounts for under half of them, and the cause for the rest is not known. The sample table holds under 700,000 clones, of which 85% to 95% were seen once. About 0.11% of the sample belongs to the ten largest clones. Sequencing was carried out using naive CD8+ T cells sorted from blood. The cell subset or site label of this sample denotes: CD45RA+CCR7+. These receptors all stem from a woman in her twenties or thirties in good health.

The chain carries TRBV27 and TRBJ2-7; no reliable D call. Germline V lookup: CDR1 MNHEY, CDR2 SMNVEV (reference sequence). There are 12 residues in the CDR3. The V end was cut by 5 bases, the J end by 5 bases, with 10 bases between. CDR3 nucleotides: TGTGCCAGCAGTACGTATCGGGACGAGCAGTACTTC. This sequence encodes CASSTYRDEQYF.

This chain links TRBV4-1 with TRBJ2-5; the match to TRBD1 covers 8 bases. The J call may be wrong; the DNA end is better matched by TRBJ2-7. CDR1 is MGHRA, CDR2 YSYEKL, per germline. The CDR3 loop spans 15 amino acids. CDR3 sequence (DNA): TGCGCCAGCAGCGAAACCGGGACAGGTCAATACGAGCAGTACTTC. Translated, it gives CASSETGTGQYEQYF.

CDR3 residues: CASSAGGTPVTDTQYF. The CDR3 nucleotides are TGTGCCAGCAGCGCCGGCGGGACCCCGGTGACAGATACGCAGTATTTT. The genes are TRBV9 and TRBJ2-3; D possibly corresponds to TRBD2 (6 bases). The germline V and J ends were trimmed by 3 bases and 3 bases, with 17 bases remaining between them. The length of the CDR3 is 16 residues. Germline loops: CDR1 SGDLS, CDR2 YYNGEE. The full variable domain, completed using reference TRBV9 and TRBJ2-3, is DSGVTQTPKHLITATGQRVTLRCSPRSGDLSVYWYQQSLDQGLQFLIQYYNGEERAKGNILERFSAQQFPDLHSELNLSSLELGDSALYFCASSAGGTPVTDTQYFGPGTRLTVL.

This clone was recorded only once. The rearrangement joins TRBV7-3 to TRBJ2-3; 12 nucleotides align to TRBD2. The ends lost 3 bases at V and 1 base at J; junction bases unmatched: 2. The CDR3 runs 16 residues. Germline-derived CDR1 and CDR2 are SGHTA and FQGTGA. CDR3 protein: CASSFLAGGGTDTQYF. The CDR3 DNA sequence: TGTGCCAGCAGCTTTCTAGCGGGAGGGGGCACAGATACGCAGTATTTT.

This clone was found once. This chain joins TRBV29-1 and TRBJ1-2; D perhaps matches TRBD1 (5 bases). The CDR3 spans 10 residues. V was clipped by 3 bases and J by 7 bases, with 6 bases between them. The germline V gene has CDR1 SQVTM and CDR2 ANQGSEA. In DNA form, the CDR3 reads TGCAGCGTTGAGGGGGTTGGCTACACCTTC. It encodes CSVEGVGYTF.

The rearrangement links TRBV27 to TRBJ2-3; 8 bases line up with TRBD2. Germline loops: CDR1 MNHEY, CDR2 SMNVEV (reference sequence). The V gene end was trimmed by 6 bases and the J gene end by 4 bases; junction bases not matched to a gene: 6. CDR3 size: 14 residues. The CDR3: CASRPAGEPDTQYF. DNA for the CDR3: TGTGCCAGCAGACCAGCGGGAGAGCCAGATACGCAGTATTTT.

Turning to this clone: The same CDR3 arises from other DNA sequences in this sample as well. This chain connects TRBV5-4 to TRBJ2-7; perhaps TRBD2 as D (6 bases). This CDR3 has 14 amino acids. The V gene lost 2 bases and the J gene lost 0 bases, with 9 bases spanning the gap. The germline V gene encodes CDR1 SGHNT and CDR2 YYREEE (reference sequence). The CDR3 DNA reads TGTGCCAGCAGCTTTAGCGGTAGCTCCTACGAGCAGTACTTC. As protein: CASSFSGSSYEQYF.

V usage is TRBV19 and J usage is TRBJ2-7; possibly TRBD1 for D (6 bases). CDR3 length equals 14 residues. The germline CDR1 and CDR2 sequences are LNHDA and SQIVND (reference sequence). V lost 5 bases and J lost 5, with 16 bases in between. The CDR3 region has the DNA TGTGCCAGTAGTCTGATGCAGGGGTCCCACGAGCAGTACTTC. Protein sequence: CASSLMQGSHEQYF.

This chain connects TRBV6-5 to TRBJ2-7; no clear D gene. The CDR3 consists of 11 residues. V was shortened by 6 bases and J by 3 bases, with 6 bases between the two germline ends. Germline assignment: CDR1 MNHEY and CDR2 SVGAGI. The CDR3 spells CASRIGYEQYF. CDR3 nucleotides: TGTGCCAGCAGGATAGGCTACGAGCAGTACTTC.

CDR3 amino acids: CASSPRGPGEQYF. In DNA form, the CDR3 reads TGTGCCAGCAGCCCTCGGGGGCCGGGAGAGCAGTACTTC. V is TRBV7-8 and J is TRBJ2-7, with D tentatively TRBD1 or TRBD2 (6 bases each). There are 13 residues in the CDR3. V was shortened by 5 bases and J by 7 bases, with 15 bases between the two germline ends. Germline V gene data show CDR1 as SGHVS and CDR2 as FQNEAQ.

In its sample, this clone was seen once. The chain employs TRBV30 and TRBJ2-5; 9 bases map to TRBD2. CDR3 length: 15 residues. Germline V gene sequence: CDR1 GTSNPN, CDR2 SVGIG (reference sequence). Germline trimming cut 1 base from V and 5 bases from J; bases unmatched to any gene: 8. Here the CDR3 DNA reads TGTGCCTGGAGTGAGGTAGCGGGAGACGGGGAGACCCAGTACTTC. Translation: CAWSEVAGDGETQYF.

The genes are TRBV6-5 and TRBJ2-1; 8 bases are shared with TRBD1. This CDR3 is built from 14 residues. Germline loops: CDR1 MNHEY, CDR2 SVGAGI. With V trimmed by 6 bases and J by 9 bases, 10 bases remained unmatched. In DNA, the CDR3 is TGTGCCAGCAGACCACAGGGGGGCACGGTTGAGCAGTTCTTC. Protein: CASRPQGGTVEQFF.

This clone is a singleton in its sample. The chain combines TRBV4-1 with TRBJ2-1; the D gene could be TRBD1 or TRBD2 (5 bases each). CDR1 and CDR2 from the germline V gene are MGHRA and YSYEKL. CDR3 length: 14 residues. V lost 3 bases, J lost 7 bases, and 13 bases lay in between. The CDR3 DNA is TGCGCCAGCAGCCAGGGGACCCTTGTTAATGAGCAGTTCTTC. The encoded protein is CASSQGTLVNEQFF.

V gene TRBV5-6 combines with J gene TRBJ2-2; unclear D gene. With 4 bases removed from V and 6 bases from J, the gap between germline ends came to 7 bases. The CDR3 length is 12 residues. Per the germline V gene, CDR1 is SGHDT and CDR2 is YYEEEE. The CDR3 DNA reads TGTGCCAGCAGCGCCGCGGCCGGGGAGCTGTTTTTT. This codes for CASSAAAGELFF.

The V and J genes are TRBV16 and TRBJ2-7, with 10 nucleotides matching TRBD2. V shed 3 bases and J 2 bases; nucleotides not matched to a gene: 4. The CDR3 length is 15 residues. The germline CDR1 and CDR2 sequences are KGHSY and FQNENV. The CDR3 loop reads CASSHPLAGTYEQYF. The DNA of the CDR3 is TGTGCCAGCAGCCACCCACTAGCGGGGACCTACGAGCAGTACTTC.

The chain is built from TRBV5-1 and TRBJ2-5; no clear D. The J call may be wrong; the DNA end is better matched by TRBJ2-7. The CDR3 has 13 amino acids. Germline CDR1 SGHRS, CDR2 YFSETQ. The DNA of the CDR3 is TGCGCCAGCCGCCTGGACCCTTCCTACGAGCAGTACTTC. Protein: CASRLDPSYEQYF.

The CDR3 DNA reads as TGTGCCAGCAGCTTAATCCGGGGGGTCAGCAATCAGCCCCAGCATTTT. It is translated as CASSLIRGVSNQPQHF. The J gene is TRBJ1-5, the V gene TRBV7-8, with TRBD1 as a possible D gene (5 bases). Germline assignment: CDR1 SGHVS and CDR2 FQNEAQ. The CDR3 has 16 amino acids. The V and J ends lost 2 bases and 1 base respectively, with 12 bases between them.

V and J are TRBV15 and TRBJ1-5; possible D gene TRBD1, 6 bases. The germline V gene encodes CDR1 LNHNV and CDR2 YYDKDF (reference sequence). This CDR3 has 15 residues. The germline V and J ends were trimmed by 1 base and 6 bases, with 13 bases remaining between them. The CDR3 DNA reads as TGTGCCACCAGCAGAGGGGAACAGGGAATTCAGCCCCAGCATTTT. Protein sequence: CATSRGEQGIQPQHF.

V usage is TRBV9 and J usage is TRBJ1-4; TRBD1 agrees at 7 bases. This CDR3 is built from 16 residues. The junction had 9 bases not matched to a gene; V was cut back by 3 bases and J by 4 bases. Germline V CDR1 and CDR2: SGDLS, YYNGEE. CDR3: CASSAFGGQLNEKLFF. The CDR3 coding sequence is TGTGCCAGCAGCGCCTTCGGGGGACAGCTTAATGAAAAACTGTTTTTT.

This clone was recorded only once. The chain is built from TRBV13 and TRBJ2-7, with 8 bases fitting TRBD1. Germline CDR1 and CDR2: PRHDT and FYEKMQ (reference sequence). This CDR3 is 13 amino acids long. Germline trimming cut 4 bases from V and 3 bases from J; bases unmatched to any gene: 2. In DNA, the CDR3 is TGTGCCAGCAGCTACAGGGGGATCTACGAGCAGTACTTC. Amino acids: CASSYRGIYEQYF. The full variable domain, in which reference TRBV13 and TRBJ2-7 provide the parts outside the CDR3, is AAGVIQSPRHLIKEKRETATLKCYPIPRHDTVYWYQQGPGQDPQFLISFYEKMQSDKGSIPDRFSAQQFSDYHSELNMSSLELGDSALYFCASSYRGIYEQYFGPGTRLTVT.